Listed here are 7 T cell receptor beta chains from one sample, sequenced in a study of T-cell memory formation after mild COVID-19. A single record per CDR3 protein comes from TCRdb applying MiXCR to the 5' RACE reads. Of 540,000 or so distinct CDR3 sequences listed, over 20% are singletons. The sample comprised PBMCs or a T cell subset sorted from them (not recorded which). The origin of the receptors is an adult woman who had mild COVID-19 (a few samples of this study predate the infection). Cell type and time point are not known.

This clonotype was detected many times. CDR3 in DNA: TGTGCCAGCAGCCAAGATCTTAGGGCTACCTTCCGTCTACCTAGCACAGATACGCAGTATTTT. Protein: CASSQDLRATFRLPSTDTQYF. The chain has TRBV4-2 and TRBJ2-3; D not resolved. V lost 0 bases to trimming and J lost 0 bases, with 25 bases between them. The CDR3 is 21 amino acids. The germline CDR1 and CDR2 sequences are LGHNA and YNFKEQ.

Only a few counts were recorded for this clonotype. V is TRBV12-3 or TRBV12-4 and J is TRBJ2-3, with unresolved D. There are 14 residues in the CDR3. Trimming left V 3 bases short and J 1 base short, with 8 bases between. This CDR3 reads CASSFRPGTDTQYF. The CDR3 DNA is TGTGCCAGCAGTTTCCGCCCAGGCACAGATACGCAGTATTTT.

This clonotype was seen only a few times. The J gene is TRBJ2-1, the V gene TRBV15; D unresolved. Germline CDR1 reads LNHNV; CDR2 reads YYDKDF (reference sequence). V lost 4 bases to trimming and J lost 8 bases, with 18 bases between them. The CDR3 is 15 amino acids. In nucleotides, the CDR3 is TGTGCCACCAGCACAGGATTTGTTACTTACGATGAGCAGTTCTTC. Its translation is CATSTGFVTYDEQFF.

This chain links TRBV5-1 with TRBJ2-1; D is uncertain. The germline V gene encodes CDR1 SGHRS and CDR2 YFSETQ. The CDR3 runs to 12 residues. The V and J ends lost 9 bases and 6 bases respectively, with 13 bases between them. CDR3: CATPGSGNEQFF. The CDR3 nucleotides are TGCGCCACGCCAGGTTCGGGCAATGAGCAGTTCTTC.

This chain links TRBV6-2 or TRBV6-3 with TRBJ2-5; D tentatively reads TRBD1 or TRBD2 (5 bases each). This CDR3 is 15 amino acids long. V was pared by 2 bases and J by 5 bases, with 15 bases between. Germline CDR1 is MNHEY and CDR2 is SVGEGT. The chain's CDR3 is CASSYGGLPGETQYF. The CDR3 coding sequence is TGTGCCAGCAGTTACGGGGGTCTCCCCGGGGAGACCCAGTACTTC.

This clonotype turned up a few times. The gene calls are TRBV29-1 and TRBJ1-2, with 7 bases that match TRBD1. Germline trimming cut 6 bases from V and 7 bases from J; bases unmatched to any gene: 5. The germline CDR1 and CDR2 sequences are SQVTM and ANQGSEA. The CDR3 extends over 11 amino acids. In DNA form, the CDR3 reads TGCAGCGTGAACGACAGGGCTGGCTACACCTTC. It translates to CSVNDRAGYTF.

This chain joins TRBV5-1 and TRBJ2-7; either TRBD1 or TRBD2 may supply D (5 bases each). Trimming took 2 bases from V and 4 from J, leaving 10 bases between them. Germline V CDR1 and CDR2: SGHRS, YFSETQ. The CDR3 contains 13 residues. The CDR3 region has the DNA TGCGCCAGCAGCTTCGGGACCTTATACGAGCAGTACTTC. Its translation: CASSFGTLYEQYF.